Described below is a single T cell receptor beta chain sequence and its context. Antigen: not known. This record comes from a study of T cell responses to AZD1222 COVID-19 vaccine. Study results and limitations: Donors were chiefly white British, with a greater number of females, and clonal diversity was perhaps underestimated. Among those given AZD1222, only five or six were seropositive at baseline. Spike-specific TCR repertoires showed rising breadth and depth after two AZD1222 doses.

Repertoires were generated with immunoSEQ multiplex PCR, while TCRdb's copy carries only in-frame clones and drops some. The table shows roughly 24,000 clones, with 88% occurring only once. Germline values: CDR1 SGHTA, CDR2 FQGNSA. Trimming at V came to 5 bases and at J to 7 bases, leaving 2 bases not matched to a gene. The CDR3 sequence is 13 residues long. The chain has TRBV7-2 and TRBJ1-5; 10 bases are a match to TRBD1. The sequence was collected from an adult who received the AZD1222 COVID-19 vaccine. The material sequenced was peripheral blood, taken 28 days after the second AZD1222 dose. CDR3 DNA sequence: TGTGCCAGCAGCCCGGGACAGGGGCAGCCCCAGCATTTT. Protein product: CASSPGQGQPQHF.